The 27 T cell receptor beta chains listed next were all sequenced from one sample in a study of patients and donors after allogeneic stem cell transplantation (dated by TCRdb to 2018 to 2020). Libraries came from RT-PCR. Sequencing instrument: NextSeq 550. TCRdb's own reprocessing of the public reads used fastp at Q25 and MiXCR and kept productive beta chains. Each CDR3 protein gets just one entry, which takes the most common genes and DNA from the rows behind it. This sample lists approximately 160,000 distinct CDR3 sequences; roughly 22% were detected once. The top ten hold around 26% of the sample. Sequencing was performed on blood, either unsorted or a sorted T cell fraction (not recorded which). Receptor source: a human donor who was either an allogeneic HSCT recipient or a stem cell or donor lymphocyte infusion donor (not recorded which). It is not recorded whose cells these are; they may come from a transplant donor.

The chain employs TRBV7-3 and TRBJ2-1, with D unclear. The CDR3 runs to 15 residues. V was cut by 3 bases and J by 3 bases, with 12 bases left in between. CDR1 and CDR2 from the germline V gene are SGHTA and FQGTGA. As DNA, the CDR3 is TGTGCCAGCAGCTTTCTGTTTAACAGCTACAATGAGCAGTTCTTC. This encodes CASSFLFNSYNEQFF. Supplemented by reference TRBV7-3 and TRBJ2-1, the full variable domain reads GAGVSQTPSNKVTEKGKYVELRCDPISGHTALYWYRQSLGQGPEFLIYFQGTGAADDSGLPNDRFFAVRPEGSVSTLKIQRTERGDSAVYLCASSFLFNSYNEQFFGPGTRLTVL.

V usage is TRBV6-2 or TRBV6-3 and J usage is TRBJ2-1, with D perhaps TRBD2 (6 bases). Germline V gene sequence: CDR1 MNHEY, CDR2 SVGEGT. The CDR3 has 20 amino acids. The V and J ends lost 3 bases and 0 bases respectively, with 24 bases between them. CDR3 bases: TGTGCCAGCAGTTATCTTGTGGTTGGGACTTCCCGAAGCTCCTACAATGAGCAGTTCTTC. It specifies CASSYLVVGTSRSSYNEQFF.

In the case of this clonotype: One junction end disagrees with the germline gene, perhaps due to a read error. The chain uses TRBV4-3 and TRBJ2-7, with D maybe TRBD2 (5 bases). Germline V gene sequence: CDR1 LGHNA, CDR2 YSLEER. The CDR3 extends over 13 amino acids. In DNA form, the CDR3 reads TGCGCCAGCAGTCCAGCGGTAGAATACGGGCAGTACTTC. Translated, it gives CASSPAVEYGQYF.

The V gene is TRBV20-1, the J gene TRBJ2-1; 7 nucleotides match TRBD1. CDR3 length equals 16 residues. Germline V lookup: CDR1 DFQATT, CDR2 SNEGSKA (reference sequence). V lost 0 bases, J lost 7 bases, and 12 bases stayed unmatched. The chain's CDR3 is CSARDPGNRGWNEQFF. CDR3 DNA: TGCAGTGCTAGAGATCCTGGTAACAGGGGTTGGAATGAGCAGTTCTTC.

The chain employs TRBV5-1 and TRBJ2-1; D gene ambiguous. Between the trimmed V and J ends, which lost 5 bases and 8 bases, there was a span of 11 bases. The CDR3 contains 12 residues. CDR1 is SGHRS, CDR2 YFSETQ, per germline. The CDR3 protein is CASSLRADEQFF. The CDR3, as DNA: TGCGCCAGCAGTCTTCGTGCGGATGAGCAGTTCTTC.

CDR3 bases: TGTGCCAGCAGCGGGAGGATGGCGGGTCTTCTTCACGATGAGCAGTTCTTC. Translation: CASSGRMAGLLHDEQFF. The gene calls are TRBV7-9 and TRBJ2-1; TRBD2 might be the D (6 bases). Germline CDR1 reads SEHNR; CDR2 reads FQNEAQ (reference sequence). The CDR3 sequence is 17 residues long. V was clipped by 5 bases and J by 8 bases, with 25 bases between them.

This clonotype occurred many times. The V call is TRBV12-3 or TRBV12-4, the J call TRBJ1-5, with D unclear. The V and J ends lost 3 bases and 1 base respectively, with 7 bases between them. This CDR3 has 14 residues. CDR3 in amino acids: CASSFSASNQPQHF. CDR3 DNA sequence: TGTGCCAGCAGTTTCAGCGCAAGCAATCAGCCCCAGCATTTT.

The J gene is TRBJ1-6, the V gene TRBV10-3; D not resolved. Germline lookup yields CDR1 ENHRY and CDR2 SYGVKD. The CDR3 is 13 residues long. The V and J ends lost 4 bases and 9 bases respectively, with 10 bases between them. DNA of the CDR3: TGTGCCATCAGTGCCCACTGGAGTTCACCCCTCCACTTT. Translation gives CAISAHWSSPLHF.

The chain recombines TRBV9 with TRBJ1-6; D unclear. V was pared by 0 bases and J by 10 bases, with 11 bases between. From germline, CDR1 is SGDLS and CDR2 YYNGEE. The CDR3 extends over 14 amino acids. The CDR3 protein is CASSVDGRISPLHF. CDR3 coding DNA: TGTGCCAGCAGCGTAGACGGTAGAATCTCACCCCTCCACTTT.

This sequence joins TRBV5-1 and TRBJ1-1, with D perhaps matching TRBD1 (5 bases). The CDR3 is 14 residues long. Trimming took 3 bases from V and 1 from J, leaving 10 bases between them. CDR1 is SGHRS and CDR2 is YFSETQ in the germline V gene. The CDR3 spells CASSWTTGNTEAFF. The CDR3 coding sequence is TGCGCCAGCAGCTGGACCACAGGGAACACTGAAGCTTTCTTT.

The rearrangement joins TRBV5-1 to TRBJ1-4; D may be TRBD1 (5 bases). V was trimmed by 0 bases and J by 2 bases, leaving 17 bases between them. The CDR3 contains 18 residues. Germline-derived CDR1 and CDR2 are SGHRS and YFSETQ. The CDR3 loop reads CASSLAELGVATNEKLFF. CDR3 bases: TGCGCCAGCAGCTTGGCCGAGTTAGGGGTGGCGACTAATGAAAAACTGTTTTTT.

This clonotype was found a few times. The chain is built from TRBV12-3 or TRBV12-4 and TRBJ2-7; D is undetermined. The CDR3 has 12 amino acids. V was cut by 6 bases and J by 4 bases, with 10 bases left in between. CDR3 nucleotides: TGTGCCAGCAGATACGGACCGTACGAGCAGTACTTC. The encoded protein is CASRYGPYEQYF.

The V call is TRBV2, the J call TRBJ2-3; perhaps TRBD2 as D (5 bases). CDR1 and CDR2 from the germline V gene are SNHLY and FYNNEI. The CDR3 is made up of 15 amino acids. Trimming took 4 bases from V and 1 from J, leaving 12 bases between them. CDR3 bases: TGTGCCAGCAGTGTAGGAGGTACGGGCACAGATACGCAGTATTTT. It codes for CASSVGGTGTDTQYF. The whole variable domain, remainder taken from reference TRBV2 and TRBJ2-3, is EPEVTQTPSHQVTQMGQEVILRCVPISNHLYFYWYRQILGQKVEFLVSFYNNEISEKSEIFDDQFSVERPDGSNFTLKIRSTKLEDSAMYFCASSVGGTGTDTQYFGPGTRLTVL.

This clonotype appeared a single time. Given a much more abundant clone one base away, this may be a read error. V and J are TRBV5-1 and TRBJ1-2; 7 bases fit TRBD1. CDR1 SGHRS and CDR2 YFSETQ come from the germline V gene. This CDR3 has 12 residues. The CDR3 protein is CASGLGQSGYTF. The CDR3, as DNA: TGCGCCAGCGGCTTGGGACAGAGCGGCTACACCTTC.

The chain combines TRBV3-1 with TRBJ2-5; possibly TRBD1 for D (5 bases). The CDR3 loop spans 13 amino acids. V lost 3 bases to trimming and J lost 3 bases, with 8 bases between them. CDR1 and CDR2 (germline): LGHDT, YNNKEL (reference sequence). CDR3 DNA sequence: TGTGCCAGCAGCCAGACAGCAAAAGAGACCCAGTACTTC. Translating it yields CASSQTAKETQYF.

The J gene is TRBJ1-1, the V gene TRBV6-2 or TRBV6-3; 7 bases line up with TRBD1. The V gene's germline CDR1 is MNHEY and CDR2 SVGEGT. The CDR3 length is 11 residues. V gave up 5 bases and J gave up 10 bases; unmatched junction bases: 4. CDR3 region: CASSATGRAFF. The CDR3 bases are TGTGCCAGCAGTGCGACAGGGAGAGCTTTCTTT.

This CDR3 reads CASSQDKATDTQYF. CDR3 DNA: TGTGCCAGCAGCCAAGACAAAGCCACAGATACGCAGTATTTT. The chain combines TRBV9 with TRBJ2-3; D gene uncertain. Germline V CDR1 and CDR2: SGDLS, YYNGEE. Trimming removed 4 bases at V and 2 bases at J, with 11 bases between. CDR3 size: 14 residues.

This clonotype was picked up a small number of times. This chain connects TRBV12-3 or TRBV12-4 to TRBJ1-1; unclear D gene. Between the trimmed V and J ends, which lost 6 bases and 8 bases, there was a span of 10 bases. This CDR3 has 11 residues. CDR3 bases: TGTGCCAGCAGCCCTCTCACGGAAGCTTTCTTT. Translating gives CASSPLTEAFF.

This clonotype was seen ten or more times. This chain joins TRBV7-9 and TRBJ1-1; 8 nucleotides line up with TRBD1. The junction had 7 bases not matched to a gene; V was cut back by 5 bases and J by 5 bases. This CDR3 spans 14 amino acids. Looked up from germline, CDR1 is SEHNR and CDR2 is FQNEAQ (reference sequence). The CDR3, as DNA: TGTGCCAGCAGCCAAGGACAGGGTTGGACTGAAGCTTTCTTT. As protein: CASSQGQGWTEAFF.

The genes are TRBV9 and TRBJ1-5, with D uncertain. This CDR3 spans 16 amino acids. The germline CDR1 and CDR2 sequences are SGDLS and YYNGEE. V was pared by 3 bases and J by 0 bases, with 13 bases between. As DNA, the CDR3 is TGTGCCAGCAGCGCCTCGGAAAGGAATAGCAATCAGCCCCAGCATTTT. This gives the protein CASSASERNSNQPQHF.

This clonotype was detected only a few times. The J gene is TRBJ2-2, the V gene TRBV12-5; D is possibly TRBD2 (5 bases). Germline-derived CDR1 and CDR2 are LGHNT and FRNRAP. This CDR3 is built from 10 residues. CDR3 DNA: TGTGCGAGCGGTAGGGGGGAGCTGTTTTTT. Translated: CASGRGELFF.

The rearrangement joins TRBV5-1 to TRBJ1-2; tentative D call: TRBD1 (5 bases). The CDR3 runs to 15 residues. Trimming pared 0 bases from V and 0 bases from J, leaving 9 bases between. Looked up from germline, CDR1 is SGHRS and CDR2 is YFSETQ. The CDR3 region has the DNA TGCGCCAGCAGCTTGGGGGACCTACCTAACTATGGCTACACCTTC. This sequence encodes CASSLGDLPNYGYTF.

The chain uses TRBV9 and TRBJ2-1; 11 bases align to TRBD2. From germline, CDR1 is SGDLS and CDR2 YYNGEE. Trimming took 3 bases from V and 9 from J; bases not matched to a gene: 8. This CDR3 is built from 15 residues. Here the CDR3 DNA reads TGTGCCAGCAGCGGGTATAGCGGGGGGGCCGGTGAGCAGTTCTTC. Its protein product is CASSGYSGGAGEQFF.

The chain carries TRBV12-3 or TRBV12-4 and TRBJ2-6, with no clear D. The CDR3 is made up of 15 amino acids. Trimming removed 5 bases at V and 0 bases at J, with 8 bases between. This CDR3 is CASSEQPSGANVLTF. The DNA for the CDR3 is TGTGCCAGCAGTGAACAGCCCTCTGGGGCCAACGTCCTGACTTTC.

The rearrangement links TRBV20-1 to TRBJ1-3; 7 bases map to TRBD1. The CDR3 spans 13 residues. Germline V lookup: CDR1 DFQATT, CDR2 SNEGSKA (reference sequence). CDR3 nucleotide sequence: TGCAGGCCAGACAGGGCAACTGGAAACACCATATATTTT. Translated: CRPDRATGNTIYF.

V and J are TRBV12-3 or TRBV12-4 and TRBJ2-7, with D possibly being TRBD1 (6 bases). This CDR3 has 15 residues. V was cut by 8 bases and J by 0 bases, with 17 bases left in between. The CDR3 region has the DNA TGTGCCAGCGCGATCCCCGGGACACTCTCCTACGAGCAGTACTTC. Its translation: CASAIPGTLSYEQYF.

The chain combines TRBV20-1 with TRBJ2-4; 7 bases line up with TRBD1. The CDR3 runs to 15 residues. Germline V gene sequence: CDR1 DFQATT, CDR2 SNEGSKA (reference sequence). J lost 0 bases, V lost 7 bases, and 9 bases had no gene match. The DNA of the CDR3 is TGCAGTGTCACGACAGGGAGTTTAGCCAAAAACATTCAGTACTTC. Residues: CSVTTGSLAKNIQYF.